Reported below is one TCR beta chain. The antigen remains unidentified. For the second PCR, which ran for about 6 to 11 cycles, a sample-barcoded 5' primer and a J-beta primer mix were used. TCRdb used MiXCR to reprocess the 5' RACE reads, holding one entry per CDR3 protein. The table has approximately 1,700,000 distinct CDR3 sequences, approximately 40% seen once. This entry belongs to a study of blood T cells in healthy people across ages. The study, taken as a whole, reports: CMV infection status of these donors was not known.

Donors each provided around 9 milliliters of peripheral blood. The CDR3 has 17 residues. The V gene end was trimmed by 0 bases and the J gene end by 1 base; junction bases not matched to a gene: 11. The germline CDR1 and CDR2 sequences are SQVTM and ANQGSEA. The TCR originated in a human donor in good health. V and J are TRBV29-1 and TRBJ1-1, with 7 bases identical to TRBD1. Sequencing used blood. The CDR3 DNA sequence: TGCAGCGTTGAAGATAGGCAGGGGGGAGGGACGAACACTGAAGCTTTCTTT. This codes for CSVEDRQGGGTNTEAFF.